Following are 15 T cell receptor beta chains from one sample sequenced in a study of OX40 agonist ivuxolimab in advanced cancers. Repertoires were generated with immunoSEQ multiplex PCR, while TCRdb's copy carries only in-frame clones and drops some. The table has roughly 50,000 clones, about 89% seen once. Specimen: CD4+ or CD8+ T cells sorted from blood, collected in a trial of the OX40 agonist ivuxolimab. These receptor sequences come from an adult with an advanced solid tumor such as melanoma, head and neck, liver or kidney cancer.

This chain joins TRBV28 and TRBJ1-2; D is unresolved. This CDR3 is built from 15 residues. Trimming took 4 bases from V and 3 from J, leaving 15 bases between them. The germline V gene encodes CDR1 MDHEN and CDR2 SYDVKM. CDR3 region: CASSSPSPPDYGYTF. DNA for the CDR3: TGTGCCAGCAGTTCCCCCAGCCCTCCTGACTATGGCTACACCTTC.

The chain employs TRBV6-4 and TRBJ1-1, with no clear D. CDR1 and CDR2 from the germline V gene are MRHNA and SNTAGT. The V gene lost 4 bases and the J gene lost 1 base, with 7 bases spanning the gap. CDR3 size: 13 residues. CDR3 DNA: TGTGCCAGCAGTGTATCAGGGAACACTGAAGCTTTCTTT. Amino acids: CASSVSGNTEAFF.

This clone appeared a single time. The CDR3 region is CASRQLIAGSHEQYF. CDR3 nucleotides: TGCGCCAGCAGACAATTAATAGCGGGGTCCCACGAGCAGTACTTC. V and J are TRBV5-1 and TRBJ2-7, with 8 bases aligning to TRBD2. This CDR3 comprises 15 residues. V dropped 5 bases and J dropped 5; count of bases not matched to a gene: 12. Per the germline V gene, CDR1 is SGHRS and CDR2 is YFSETQ.

This chain connects TRBV5-1 to TRBJ2-2, with TRBD2 identical over 11 bases. Germline CDR1 and CDR2: SGHRS and YFSETQ. Losses at the gene ends were 2 bases for V and 3 bases for J; bases not matched to a gene: 3. CDR3 length: 16 residues. CDR3 sequence (DNA): TGCGCCAGCAGCTTCGATAGCGGGAGGGACACCGGGGAGCTGTTTTTT. Translated: CASSFDSGRDTGELFF. Full variable domain (rest looked up from reference TRBV5-1 and TRBJ2-2): KAGVTQTPRYLIKTRGQQVTLSCSPISGHRSVSWYQQTPGQGLQFLFEYFSETQRNKGNFPGRFSGRQFSNSRSEMNVSTLELGDSALYLCASSFDSGRDTGELFFGEGSRLTVL.

The genes are TRBV19 and TRBJ1-4, with TRBD1 as a possible D gene (5 bases). The germline gives CDR1 LNHDA, CDR2 SQIVND (reference sequence). The CDR3 covers 15 residues. V gave up 3 bases and J gave up 8 bases, with 16 bases separating them. The CDR3 spells CASSMVGQGWEKLFF. CDR3 nucleotide sequence: TGTGCCAGTAGTATGGTGGGCCAGGGTTGGGAAAAACTGTTTTTT.

The chain links TRBV2 to TRBJ2-2; 7 bases are shared with TRBD1. This CDR3 has 15 residues. CDR1 and CDR2 (germline): SNHLY, FYNNEI. V was clipped by 7 bases and J by 0 bases; unmatched bases: 5. Here the CDR3 reads CASKQGRTNTGELFF. The DNA for the CDR3 is TGTGCCAGCAAACAGGGGCGAACGAACACCGGGGAGCTGTTTTTT.

The chain combines TRBV9 with TRBJ1-1, with D perhaps matching TRBD1 (5 bases). The ends were cut back, 3 bases at V and 3 bases at J, with 15 bases in the middle. The CDR3 is 15 residues long. Germline CDR1 and CDR2: SGDLS and YYNGEE. The CDR3 protein is CASSGGPQSDTEAFF. The CDR3 nucleotides are TGTGCCAGCAGCGGGGGCCCCCAATCGGACACTGAAGCTTTCTTT.

J is TRBJ2-1 and V is TRBV19; the D gene is possibly TRBD1 (5 bases). V was trimmed by 4 bases and J by 7 bases, leaving 11 bases between them. CDR3 size: 13 residues. Germline V lookup: CDR1 LNHDA, CDR2 SQIVND (reference sequence). The CDR3 sequence: CASSKAPGNEQFF. Written as DNA, the CDR3 is TGTGCCAGTAGTAAAGCGCCAGGGAATGAGCAGTTCTTC.

The chain carries TRBV19 and TRBJ2-4, with D perhaps matching TRBD2 (5 bases). Germline V gene data show CDR1 as LNHDA and CDR2 as SQIVND (reference sequence). The CDR3 runs to 12 residues. The ends were cut back, 7 bases at V and 8 bases at J, with 12 bases in the middle. The CDR3 protein is CASNPGGYIQYF. For the CDR3, the DNA is TGTGCCAGTAACCCGGGCGGGTACATTCAGTACTTC.

This chain connects TRBV28 to TRBJ1-1; TRBD1 matches 7 bases. The V gene's germline CDR1 is MDHEN and CDR2 SYDVKM. The CDR3 extends over 13 amino acids. Trimming took 4 bases from V and 10 from J; bases not matched to a gene: 9. Here the CDR3 DNA reads TGTGCCAGCAGTTCCCCGGAGGGGGCAAGAGCTTTCTTT. Residues: CASSSPEGARAFF.

The chain uses TRBV7-9 and TRBJ2-5; 7 bases align to TRBD2. The CDR3 is made up of 14 amino acids. The V segment lost 4 bases and the J segment 5 bases; nucleotides outside the gene matches: 7. Germline-derived CDR1 and CDR2 are SEHNR and FQNEAQ (reference sequence). Here the CDR3 reads CASSSNWGGETQYF. The CDR3 nucleotides read TGTGCCAGCAGCTCCAACTGGGGGGGGGAGACCCAGTACTTC.

The CDR3 spells CASSWPGSGNTIYF. The CDR3 coding sequence is TGTGCCAGCAGCTGGCCCGGGTCTGGAAACACCATATATTTT. The rearrangement joins TRBV5-6 to TRBJ1-3; D is unresolved. Trimming stripped 3 bases from V and 1 base from J, with 8 bases between. The CDR3 length is 14 residues. Germline CDR1 reads SGHDT; CDR2 reads YYEEEE.

The rearrangement links TRBV21-1 to TRBJ2-1; the tabulated D call, TRBD2, remains unverified against the DNA. TRBV21-1 is marked as a pseudogene. The CDR3 spans 16 residues. This CDR3 is CASTLDSSGVGNEQFF. CDR3 DNA sequence: TGTGCCAGCACCCTTGATTCTAGCGGGGTTGGGAATGAGCAGTTCTTC.

V and J are TRBV28 and TRBJ2-5; D is unclear. Trimming stripped 6 bases from V and 0 bases from J, with 5 bases between. Germline V gene data show CDR1 as MDHEN and CDR2 as SYDVKM. The CDR3 spans 12 residues. The CDR3 here is CASSTDQETQYF. The CDR3 DNA sequence: TGTGCCAGCAGCACGGACCAAGAGACCCAGTACTTC.

The rearrangement uses TRBV2 and TRBJ2-7, with D hard to call. V was clipped by 7 bases and J by 2 bases, with 15 bases between them. The length of the CDR3 is 14 residues. Germline assignment: CDR1 SNHLY and CDR2 FYNNEI. CDR3 bases: TGTGCCAGCACAATCCAAAAGGAGCCCTACGAGCAGTACTTC. Its protein product is CASTIQKEPYEQYF.